This T cell receptor beta chain appears in the sequencing data of a study of cytomegalovirus exposure and HLA in healthy donors. The overall study: Later analysis reported that the 110 or so validation repertoires shared the platform of the 600 to 750 first-cohort repertoires.

Trimming removed 2 bases from V and 9 bases from J; junction bases left unmatched: 5. The CDR3 length is 13 residues. Germline V gene lookup returns CDR1 SGHRS and CDR2 YFSETQ. Concerning this clone itself: Its antigen is not identified.

Data came from immunoSEQ multiplex PCR; TCRdb stores just in-frame clones and leaves some out. The table shows about 56,000 clones, with just over 90% occurring only once. Findings and limits, study-wide: Generally TCR sequences proved uncommon, though certain public TCRs appeared in numerous donors. Both high specificity and high sensitivity reportedly marked the classifier's diagnosis of cytomegalovirus status.

The sequenced material came from PBMCs. This clonotype was sampled from a young man in good health and CMV-seronegative. V gene TRBV5-1 combines with J gene TRBJ2-1; TRBD2 matches 7 bases. DNA for the CDR3: TGCGCCAGCAGCTTCGGACTAGACATTGAGCAGTTCTTC. It yields the protein CASSFGLDIEQFF.